A selection of T cell receptor beta chains follows, all from one sample in a study of T cells in tumors after PD-1 blockade. Here immunoSEQ multiplex PCR was the method, and the copy in TCRdb shows in-frame clones only, minus some. The sample has 32,000 or so clones; over 75% are singletons. This sample comprised PBMCs, obtained before anti-PD-1 treatment. These receptors all stem from a human donor with basal cell carcinoma. Both conserved end residues are trimmed from each CDR3. The order of the fields is D gene, V gene, CDR3 protein. A D gene is named only where the DNA matches it firmly.

D gene: NA; V gene: TRBV12-3/TRBV12-4; CDR3 protein: ASRAFGTGELF
D gene: NA; V gene: TRBV6-5; CDR3 protein: ASRFRGGTGELF
D gene: NA; V gene: TRBV7-2; CDR3 protein: ASSPKPRNTEAF
D gene: NA; V gene: TRBV15; CDR3 protein: ATSSGDSGETQY
D gene: TRBD1; V gene: TRBV7-2; CDR3 protein: ASSWTGGETQY
D gene: NA; V gene: TRBV7-8; CDR3 protein: ASSQLSGAEAKNIQY
D gene: NA; V gene: TRBV4-1; CDR3 protein: ASSQDSGNGYGYT
D gene: NA; V gene: TRBV6-5; CDR3 protein: ASRPPATNTQY
D gene: TRBD1; V gene: TRBV5-1; CDR3 protein: ASSREATGRNEKLF
D gene: TRBD1; V gene: TRBV12-5; CDR3 protein: ASGLQGTALNEKLF
D gene: NA; V gene: TRBV9; CDR3 protein: ASSVDMGGNTIY
D gene: NA; V gene: TRBV19; CDR3 protein: ASSIDLGGYT
D gene: NA; V gene: TRBV19; CDR3 protein: ASSLGGANVLT
D gene: NA; V gene: TRBV28; CDR3 protein: ASSLFSELYNEQF
D gene: TRBD1; V gene: TRBV6-2/TRBV6-3; CDR3 protein: ASSASGTANTGELF
D gene: NA; V gene: TRBV23-1; CDR3 protein: ASSPTSSDEQY
D gene: NA; V gene: TRBV18; CDR3 protein: ASSPLPSNTGELF
D gene: TRBD1; V gene: TRBV5-1; CDR3 protein: ASSLDRAYDGYT
D gene: TRBD1; V gene: TRBV6-2/TRBV6-3; CDR3 protein: ASSSSTGGGYT
D gene: NA; V gene: TRBV4-2; CDR3 protein: ASSQVRGALDEQY
D gene: NA; V gene: TRBV30; CDR3 protein: ACIWQGNSPLH
D gene: NA; V gene: TRBV6-2/TRBV6-3; CDR3 protein: ASNPSGRIYEQY
D gene: TRBD2; V gene: TRBV7-2; CDR3 protein: ASSFSGGSSYEQY
D gene: NA; V gene: TRBV18; CDR3 protein: ASSPRDVSSGNTIY
D gene: NA; V gene: TRBV6-5; CDR3 protein: ASGGPTFIGDEQF
D gene: TRBD2; V gene: TRBV5-8; CDR3 protein: ASPSIPSGANEQF
D gene: TRBD2; V gene: TRBV5-4; CDR3 protein: ASRDGTNIREQF
D gene: TRBD1; V gene: TRBV28; CDR3 protein: ASRRGQGGTEAF
D gene: NA; V gene: TRBV5-5; CDR3 protein: ASSLGGNSPLH
D gene: NA; V gene: TRBV7-9; CDR3 protein: ASINPRGHTEAF
D gene: TRBD1; V gene: TRBV3-1/TRBV3-2; CDR3 protein: ASSPHRGNHEQY
D gene: TRBD2; V gene: TRBV28; CDR3 protein: ASSVLAASYNEQF
D gene: NA; V gene: TRBV11-3; CDR3 protein: ASSFTPGNGNQPQH
D gene: NA; V gene: TRBV9; CDR3 protein: ASSPRATDIDTQY
D gene: TRBD2; V gene: TRBV19; CDR3 protein: ASSRTGGICF
D gene: NA; V gene: TRBV7-3; CDR3 protein: ASSLSGTGELF
D gene: NA; V gene: TRBV6-1; CDR3 protein: ASSEGQFEAF
D gene: TRBD2; V gene: TRBV5-1; CDR3 protein: ASSPGGRSSYEQY
D gene: NA; V gene: TRBV3-1/TRBV3-2; CDR3 protein: ASSQVTGPGNTIY
D gene: NA; V gene: TRBV19; CDR3 protein: ASSLVVQETQY
D gene: NA; V gene: TRBV7-6; CDR3 protein: ASSLVGGANQPQH
D gene: NA; V gene: TRBV7-3; CDR3 protein: ASSSGETQY
D gene: TRBD2; V gene: TRBV4-3; CDR3 protein: ASSLVTTSGGADTQY
D gene: NA; V gene: TRBV27; CDR3 protein: ASSLVGGGNLGNEQF
D gene: NA; V gene: TRBV28; CDR3 protein: ASSLPDRTNYGYT
D gene: NA; V gene: TRBV6-5; CDR3 protein: ASNPGRGDSPLH
D gene: TRBD2; V gene: TRBV10-1; CDR3 protein: ASSDVTSGSRTDTQY
D gene: NA; V gene: TRBV6-2/TRBV6-3; CDR3 protein: ASSRQAVWGYT
D gene: NA; V gene: TRBV2; CDR3 protein: ASSERAATDTQY
D gene: TRBD1; V gene: TRBV5-5; CDR3 protein: ASSFGTGYEKLF